One sample yielded the 20 T cell receptor beta chains listed below, sequenced in a study of beta chain features in type 1 diabetes. The whole isolated RNA underwent reverse transcription, so sequencing captured expressed TCRB transcripts. Sequenced by immunoSEQ multiplex PCR; TCRdb stores in-frame clones only, minus some. The data contain roughly 400,000 clones, around 16% of them singletons. The specimen sequenced was naive CD4+ T cells from blood. These receptors originate from a woman aged 18-29 years in good health.

This clone was detected only a few times. This sequence joins TRBV11-2 and TRBJ2-3; the D gene is possibly TRBD1 (6 bases). V was clipped by 1 base and J by 3 bases, with 20 bases between them. The CDR3 consists of 18 residues. The germline V gene encodes CDR1 SGHAT and CDR2 FQNNGV. For the CDR3, the DNA is TGTGCCAGCAGCTTAGCCCCCTCATCAAGGGGGATTACAGATACGCAGTATTTT. It specifies CASSLAPSSRGITDTQYF. The entire variable domain, with the rest obtained from reference TRBV11-2 and TRBJ2-3, is as follows: EAGVAQSPRYKIIEKRQSVAFWCNPISGHATLYWYQQILGQGPKLLIQFQNNGVVDDSQLPKDRFSAERLKGVDSTLKIQPAKLEDSAVYLCASSLAPSSRGITDTQYFGPGTRLTVL.

This clone was picked up a small number of times. The CDR3 spells CASSDPIQRNEQFF. Here the CDR3 DNA reads TGTGCCAGCAGTGACCCGATTCAGAGGAATGAGCAGTTCTTC. The J gene is TRBJ2-1, the V gene TRBV25-1; D uncertain. The V end lost 3 bases, the J end lost 7 bases, and 13 bases lay between the germline ends. This CDR3 spans 14 amino acids. Germline loops: CDR1 MGHDK, CDR2 SYGVNS.

The V and J genes are TRBV5-5 and TRBJ2-7; 7 positions agree with TRBD1. This CDR3 comprises 15 residues. The V segment lost 5 bases and the J segment 1 base; nucleotides outside the gene matches: 9. Germline values: CDR1 SGHKS, CDR2 YYEKEE (reference sequence). The CDR3 region is CASSPDRQPSYEQYF. The CDR3 DNA sequence: TGTGCCAGCAGTCCGGACAGGCAACCTTCCTACGAGCAGTACTTC. The full variable domain, in which reference TRBV5-5 and TRBJ2-7 provide the parts outside the CDR3, is DAGVTQSPTHLIKTRGQQVTLRCSPISGHKSVSWYQQVLGQGPQFIFQYYEKEERGRGNFPDRFSARQFPNYSSELNVNALLLGDSALYLCASSPDRQPSYEQYFGPGTRLTVT.

This clone came up a few times. V is TRBV28 and J is TRBJ2-1; 12 bases map to TRBD2. This CDR3 region has 18 residues. J lost 0 bases, V lost 4 bases, and 7 bases had no gene match. Germline V gives CDR1 MDHEN, CDR2 SYDVKM. The CDR3: CASSSLRTSGISYNEQFF. The CDR3 DNA reads as TGTGCCAGCAGTTCCTTAAGGACTAGCGGGATCTCCTACAATGAGCAGTTCTTC.

This clone was seen more than once but under ten times. This sequence joins TRBV6-1 and TRBJ2-5; 8 nucleotides line up with TRBD2. Germline CDR1 reads MNHNS; CDR2 reads SASEGT. The CDR3 is 16 residues long. The V gene end was trimmed by 1 base and the J gene end by 10 bases; junction bases not matched to a gene: 14. CDR3 region: CASSEVGGGPRVGQYF. The CDR3 DNA is TGTGCCAGCAGTGAAGTAGGCGGGGGGCCTCGAGTGGGCCAGTACTTC.

V and J are TRBV30 and TRBJ2-7; 8 bases match TRBD1. CDR1 GTSNPN and CDR2 SVGIG come from the germline V gene (reference sequence). V shed 7 bases and J 4 bases; nucleotides not matched to a gene: 12. The CDR3 has 14 amino acids. The CDR3 DNA reads TGTGCCTCGAACCCCTCGAACAGGGGGTACGAGCAGTACTTC. Residues: CASNPSNRGYEQYF.

This chain connects TRBV6-4 to TRBJ2-7; perhaps TRBD1 as D (7 bases). Germline CDR1 reads MRHNA; CDR2 reads SNTAGT. The CDR3 runs 13 residues. Between the trimmed V and J ends, which lost 4 bases and 4 bases, there was a span of 11 bases. The CDR3 loop is CASSVTGRYEQYF. Written as DNA, the CDR3 is TGTGCCAGCAGTGTGACAGGGAGGTACGAGCAGTACTTC.

This clone was observed a few times. The chain joins TRBV27 to TRBJ2-5; D may be TRBD1 (5 bases). Trimming stripped 6 bases from V and 0 bases from J, with 11 bases between. The CDR3 spans 14 residues. Germline CDR1 MNHEY, CDR2 SMNVEV (reference sequence). CDR3 in amino acids: CASSRTLDQETQYF. In DNA form, the CDR3 reads TGTGCCAGCAGCCGGACACTGGACCAAGAGACCCAGTACTTC.

This clone has a handful of counts. The chain combines TRBV18 with TRBJ2-7; weak D call: TRBD1 (7 bases). V dropped 0 bases and J dropped 3 bases, with 12 bases sitting between them. Germline lookup yields CDR1 KGHSH and CDR2 LQKENI. This CDR3 contains 15 residues. CDR3 protein: CASSPPSGGSYEQYF. The CDR3 nucleotides are TGTGCCAGCTCACCACCATCAGGGGGGAGCTACGAGCAGTACTTC.

This clone has a handful of counts. The rearrangement uses TRBV7-2 and TRBJ2-7; perhaps TRBD2 as D (5 bases). Looked up from germline, CDR1 is SGHTA and CDR2 is FQGNSA. Trimming pared 5 bases from V and 0 bases from J, leaving 5 bases between. This CDR3 is built from 12 residues. CDR3 loop: CASSDYSYEQYF. In DNA, the CDR3 is TGTGCCAGCAGCGACTACTCCTACGAGCAGTACTTC.

There are a few counts of this clone. Additional DNA sequences in this sample encode the identical CDR3. The CDR3 sequence is CSASRGYEQYF. The CDR3 nucleotides read TGCAGTGCTTCCCGGGGCTACGAGCAGTACTTC. The J gene is TRBJ2-7, the V gene TRBV20-1; tentative D call: TRBD2 (5 bases). The CDR3 is made up of 11 amino acids. CDR1 is DFQATT and CDR2 is SNEGSKA in the germline V gene (reference sequence). Trimming left V 5 bases short and J 3 bases short, with 8 bases between.

This clone was counted a few times. The chain joins TRBV15 to TRBJ1-2, with no clear D. The CDR3 is 12 amino acids. The V gene lost 1 base and the J gene lost 3 bases, with 3 bases spanning the gap. Per the germline V gene, CDR1 is LNHNV and CDR2 is YYDKDF (reference sequence). The CDR3 nucleotides read TGTGCCACCAGCAGAGGCGACTATGGCTACACCTTC. This translates into CATSRGDYGYTF.

In this sample, this clone turned up a few times. This rearrangement joins TRBV5-1 to TRBJ2-3; TRBD2 is a possible D gene (6 bases). Trimming shortened V by 4 bases and J by 2 bases, and 11 bases separated the two germline ends. Germline-derived CDR1 and CDR2 are SGHRS and YFSETQ. The CDR3 has 14 amino acids. The CDR3 DNA reads as TGCGCCAGCAGCCCCTCGGACTACACAGATACGCAGTATTTT. Translated, it gives CASSPSDYTDTQYF.

This clone has a handful of counts. V usage is TRBV7-2 and J usage is TRBJ2-7; 12 nucleotides align to TRBD2. The CDR3 covers 15 residues. The J segment lost 4 bases and the V segment lost 5 bases, leaving 6 bases of the junction unmatched. Germline values: CDR1 SGHTA, CDR2 FQGNSA. CDR3 sequence (DNA): TGTGCCAGCAGCCAACTAGCGGGAGGTTTTTACGAGCAGTACTTC. Its protein is CASSQLAGGFYEQYF.

This clone has just a few counts. The genes are TRBV2 and TRBJ2-5, with D uncertain. With 4 bases removed from V and 2 bases from J, the gap between germline ends came to 11 bases. The germline gives CDR1 SNHLY, CDR2 FYNNEI. The CDR3 totals 14 residues. The CDR3 region is CASSAERSQETQYF. The CDR3, as DNA: TGTGCCAGCAGTGCAGAGCGATCGCAAGAGACCCAGTACTTC.

This clone was seen a single time. This sequence joins TRBV28 and TRBJ2-7, with TRBD2 identical over 8 bases. The CDR3 totals 15 residues. The junction had 12 bases not matched to a gene; V was cut back by 5 bases and J by 6 bases. Looked up from germline, CDR1 is MDHEN and CDR2 is SYDVKM. The chain's CDR3 is CASSTDPGAGGEQYF. For the CDR3, the DNA is TGTGCCAGCAGTACCGACCCGGGGGCGGGGGGCGAGCAGTACTTC. The whole variable domain, filled in from reference TRBV28 and TRBJ2-7, reads DVKVTQSSRYLVKRTGEKVFLECVQDMDHENMFWYRQDPGLGLRLIYFSYDVKMKEKGDIPEGYSVSREKKERFSLILESASTNQTSMYLCASSTDPGAGGEQYFGPGTRLTVT.

A few counts support this clone. The rearrangement uses TRBV5-6 and TRBJ1-5; unclear D gene. Per germline, CDR1 SGHDT and CDR2 YYEEEE. This CDR3 spans 15 amino acids. V lost 0 bases and J 4 bases, leaving 11 bases between the germline ends. The CDR3 nucleotides are TGTGCCAGCAGCTTGGGAGGTTTGCGTAATCAGCCCCAGCATTTT. Its translation: CASSLGGLRNQPQHF. The full variable domain, its missing parts supplied by reference TRBV5-6 and TRBJ1-5, is DAGVTQSPTHLIKTRGQQVTLRCSPKSGHDTVSWYQQALGQGPQFIFQYYEEEERQRGNFPDRFSGHQFPNYSSELNVNALLLGDSALYLCASSLGGLRNQPQHFGDGTRLSIL.

This chain uses TRBV30 with TRBJ1-5; D is unresolved. The CDR3 covers 16 residues. Germline V CDR1 and CDR2: GTSNPN, SVGIG (reference sequence). Trimming removed 0 bases at V and 1 base at J, with 13 bases between. CDR3 in amino acids: CAWSVLTGVSNQPQHF. The DNA of the CDR3 is TGTGCCTGGAGTGTCTTAACCGGGGTAAGCAATCAGCCCCAGCATTTT. Using reference TRBV30 and TRBJ1-5 for the parts outside the CDR3, the full variable domain is SQTIHQWPATLVQPVGSPLSLECTVEGTSNPNLYWYRQAAGRGLQLLFYSVGIGQISSEVPQNLSASRPQDRQFILSSKKLLLSDSGFYLCAWSVLTGVSNQPQHFGDGTRLSIL.

The gene calls are TRBV7-9 and TRBJ2-4; D perhaps matches TRBD2 (5 bases). V was shortened by 1 base and J by 0 bases, with 10 bases between the two germline ends. The CDR3 runs 16 residues. Germline assignment: CDR1 SEHNR and CDR2 FQNEAQ (reference sequence). The CDR3 DNA sequence: TGTGCCAGCAGCTTAGGAGGGCCACTAGCCAAAAACATTCAGTACTTC. Protein: CASSLGGPLAKNIQYF. The full variable domain, completed using reference TRBV7-9 and TRBJ2-4, is DTGVSQNPRHKITKRGQNVTFRCDPISEHNRLYWYRQTLGQGPEFLTYFQNEAQLEKSRLLSDRFSAERPKGSFSTLEIQRTEQGDSAMYLCASSLGGPLAKNIQYFGAGTRLSVL.

The V call is TRBV4-2, the J call TRBJ2-1, with 8 bases matching TRBD2. The CDR3 is 17 amino acids. CDR1 and CDR2 (germline): LGHNA, YNFKEQ. V was clipped by 0 bases and J by 7 bases; unmatched bases: 11. The CDR3 region has the DNA TGTGCCAGCAGCCAAGACGGTACGGGAGGGCCCTCGAATGAGCAGTTCTTC. Translating gives CASSQDGTGGPSNEQFF.